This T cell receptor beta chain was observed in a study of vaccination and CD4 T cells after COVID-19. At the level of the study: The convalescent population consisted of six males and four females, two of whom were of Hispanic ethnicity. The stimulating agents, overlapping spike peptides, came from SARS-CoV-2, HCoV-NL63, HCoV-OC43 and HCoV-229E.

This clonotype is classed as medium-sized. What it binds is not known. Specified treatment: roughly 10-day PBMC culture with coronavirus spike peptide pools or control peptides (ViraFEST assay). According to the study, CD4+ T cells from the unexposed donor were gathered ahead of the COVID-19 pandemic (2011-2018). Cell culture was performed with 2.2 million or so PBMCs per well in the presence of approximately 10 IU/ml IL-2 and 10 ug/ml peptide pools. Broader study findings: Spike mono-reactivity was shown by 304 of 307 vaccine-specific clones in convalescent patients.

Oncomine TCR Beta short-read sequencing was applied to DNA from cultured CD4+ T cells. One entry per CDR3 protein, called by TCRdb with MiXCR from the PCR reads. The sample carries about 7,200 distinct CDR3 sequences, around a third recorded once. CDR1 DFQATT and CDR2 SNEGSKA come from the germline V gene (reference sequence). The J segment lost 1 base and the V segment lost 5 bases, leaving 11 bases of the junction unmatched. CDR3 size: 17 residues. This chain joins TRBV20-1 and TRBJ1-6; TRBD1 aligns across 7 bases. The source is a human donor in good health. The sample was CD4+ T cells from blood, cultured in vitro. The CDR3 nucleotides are TGCAGTGCTCTACGACAGGGTTTGGAATCCTATAATTCACCCCTCCACTTT. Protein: CSALRQGLESYNSPLHF.